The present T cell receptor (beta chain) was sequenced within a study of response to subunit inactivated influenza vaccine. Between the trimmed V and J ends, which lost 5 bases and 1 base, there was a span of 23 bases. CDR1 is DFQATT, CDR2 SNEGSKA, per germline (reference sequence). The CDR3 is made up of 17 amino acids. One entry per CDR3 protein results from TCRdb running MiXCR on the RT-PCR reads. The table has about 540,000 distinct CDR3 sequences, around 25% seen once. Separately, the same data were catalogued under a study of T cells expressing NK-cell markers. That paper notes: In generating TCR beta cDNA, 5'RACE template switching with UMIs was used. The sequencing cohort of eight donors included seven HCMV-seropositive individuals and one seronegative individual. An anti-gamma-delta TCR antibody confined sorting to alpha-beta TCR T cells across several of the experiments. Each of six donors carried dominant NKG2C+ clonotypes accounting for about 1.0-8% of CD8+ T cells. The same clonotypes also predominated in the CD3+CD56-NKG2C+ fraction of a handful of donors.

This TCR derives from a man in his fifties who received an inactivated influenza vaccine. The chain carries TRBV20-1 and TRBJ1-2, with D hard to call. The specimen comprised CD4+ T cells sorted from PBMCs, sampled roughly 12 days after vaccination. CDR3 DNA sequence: TGCAGTGCTCGAGGCGAAGACCGATACGACGTTAACTATGGCTACACCTTC. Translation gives CSARGEDRYDVNYGYTF.